A single sample is the source of the 27 T cell receptor beta chains below, sequenced in a study of shared clonotypes between healthy human individuals (dated by TCRdb to 2020 to 2021). CD8 naive samples consisted of CD45RO-negative cells that were positively selected for CCR7, yielding a CD45RA+CCR7+ population without TemRA cells. The receptor library was made with the immunoSEQ multiplex PCR assay. Imported from immuneACCESS, the table was reduced by TCRdb to in-frame sequences with V and J called. These copies leave out some clones; in studies compared against another copy, an unresolved V gene accounts for under half, and the cause of the remainder is not known. Counted in this sample were 560,000 or so clones; about 96% of them appeared once. The top ten clonotypes cover less than 0.12% of the sample. The sample was naive CD8+ T cells sorted from blood. What this sample's cell subset or site label stands for: CD45RA+CCR7+. These receptors all stem from a woman in her 30s in good health.

The chain is built from TRBV28 and TRBJ2-7; weak D call: TRBD2 (6 bases). V was trimmed by 6 bases and J by 3 bases, leaving 18 bases between them. The CDR3 length is 15 residues. Germline V gene sequence: CDR1 MDHEN, CDR2 SYDVKM. The CDR3 spells CASRWNRGINYEQYF. CDR3 bases: TGTGCCAGCAGATGGAACCGGGGGATAAACTACGAGCAGTACTTC. Full variable domain (outside the CDR3, taken from reference TRBV28 and TRBJ2-7): DVKVTQSSRYLVKRTGEKVFLECVQDMDHENMFWYRQDPGLGLRLIYFSYDVKMKEKGDIPEGYSVSREKKERFSLILESASTNQTSMYLCASRWNRGINYEQYFGPGTRLTVT.

The chain is built from TRBV28 and TRBJ1-2; D possibly corresponds to TRBD1 (5 bases). Germline V gene lookup returns CDR1 MDHEN and CDR2 SYDVKM. The V gene lost 5 bases and the J gene lost 6 bases, with 16 bases spanning the gap. The CDR3 totals 14 residues. The CDR3 nucleotides are TGTGCCAGCAGTATGCGTGGGGGTGGGGATGGCTACACCTTC. This sequence encodes CASSMRGGGDGYTF.

This clone was observed once. The rearrangement uses TRBV2 and TRBJ2-1; D might be TRBD1 or TRBD2, each matching 7 bases. Trimming took 2 bases from V and 0 from J, leaving 23 bases between them. The length of the CDR3 is 20 residues. Germline CDR1 reads SNHLY; CDR2 reads FYNNEI. CDR3 in DNA: TGTGCCAGCAGTGAATGGGACAGTTATCTAGCGGACAGCTCCTACAATGAGCAGTTCTTC. This encodes CASSEWDSYLADSSYNEQFF.

V and J are TRBV5-4 and TRBJ2-2, with 8 bases matching TRBD2. V shed 10 bases, J shed 6 bases, and the junction held 8 bases outside the gene matches. This CDR3 has 13 residues. Germline V gene sequence: CDR1 SGHNT, CDR2 YYREEE (reference sequence). In nucleotides, the CDR3 is TGTGCCCAGCGCGACGGGGGGGCCGGGGAGCTGTTTTTT. Amino acids: CAQRDGGAGELFF.

This clone was detected only once. The chain employs TRBV18 and TRBJ2-7; tentatively, D is TRBD1 (6 bases). The CDR3 has 13 amino acids. Germline lookup yields CDR1 KGHSH and CDR2 LQKENI. Trimming left V 5 bases short and J 3 bases short, with 11 bases between. This chain's CDR3 is CASSEGQHYEQYF. CDR3 DNA sequence: TGTGCCAGCTCAGAAGGACAGCACTACGAGCAGTACTTC.

The gene calls are TRBV11-2 and TRBJ1-4; D is possibly TRBD1 (6 bases). With 1 base removed from V and 8 bases from J, the gap between germline ends came to 11 bases. The CDR3 totals 14 residues. Germline-derived CDR1 and CDR2 are SGHAT and FQNNGV. This CDR3 reads CASSLVQGSEKLFF. The CDR3 DNA is TGTGCCAGCAGCTTAGTACAGGGCTCCGAAAAACTGTTTTTT.

Of note for this clone: The identical CDR3 is also encoded by other nucleotide sequences in the sample. The chain carries TRBV9 and TRBJ2-7; the match to TRBD1 covers 7 bases. Trimming removed 0 bases from V and 0 bases from J; junction bases left unmatched: 3. Germline lookup yields CDR1 SGDLS and CDR2 YYNGEE. CDR3 length equals 15 residues. CDR3 sequence: CASSVGQGASYEQYF. The CDR3 coding sequence is TGTGCCAGCAGCGTAGGACAGGGAGCCTCCTACGAGCAGTACTTC.

V usage is TRBV25-1 and J usage is TRBJ1-3; 7 bases fit TRBD1. Losses at the gene ends were 6 bases for V and 4 bases for J; bases not matched to a gene: 6. This CDR3 is 14 amino acids long. The germline V gene encodes CDR1 MGHDK and CDR2 SYGVNS. DNA for the CDR3: TGTGCCAGCAGCCAAACAGGGGTCGGAAACACCATATATTTT. Translating gives CASSQTGVGNTIYF.

The genes are TRBV27 and TRBJ2-1; weak D call: TRBD2 (6 bases). Germline V gene data show CDR1 as MNHEY and CDR2 as SMNVEV (reference sequence). The CDR3 has 18 amino acids. Trimming removed 7 bases from V and 5 bases from J, with 27 bases in between. The CDR3, as DNA: TGTGCCAGCACCGAGGGTTATCCTAGCGTGGGGGAAAACAATGAGCAGTTCTTC. Its protein is CASTEGYPSVGENNEQFF.

The CDR3 nucleotides read TGCGCCAGCAGTTCCGACAGCAACTATGGCTACACCTTC. Translated: CASSSDSNYGYTF. The chain joins TRBV5-1 to TRBJ1-2; possibly TRBD1 for D (5 bases). The ends were cut back, 5 bases at V and 2 bases at J, with 10 bases in the middle. The CDR3 contains 13 residues. Germline CDR1 and CDR2: SGHRS and YFSETQ.

About this clone: Different DNA sequences within this sample yield the same CDR3. The V and J genes are TRBV20-1 and TRBJ2-7; D uncertain. Germline V CDR1 and CDR2: DFQATT, SNEGSKA (reference sequence). Trimming removed 6 bases from V and 4 bases from J, with 10 bases in between. There are 11 residues in the CDR3. The CDR3, as DNA: TGCAGTGCCGCCCTGAAGTACGAGCAGTACTTC. Residues: CSAALKYEQYF.

The chain couples TRBV14 to TRBJ2-1; TRBD2 might be the D (5 bases). This CDR3 region has 18 residues. V lost 0 bases to trimming and J lost 0 bases, with 15 bases between them. Germline assignment: CDR1 SGHDN and CDR2 FVKESK. Written as DNA, the CDR3 is TGTGCCAGCAGCCAAGAGGTCGGAGGCTGGGGCTCCTACAATGAGCAGTTCTTC. Translated: CASSQEVGGWGSYNEQFF.

This chain connects TRBV5-1 to TRBJ2-7; 10 nucleotides align to TRBD1. The V segment lost 4 bases and the J segment 4 bases; nucleotides outside the gene matches: 5. The CDR3 is 14 amino acids. Germline CDR1 and CDR2: SGHRS and YFSETQ. The CDR3 DNA reads TGCGCCAGCAGCATGGAGGGACAGGGGTACGAGCAGTACTTC. It is translated as CASSMEGQGYEQYF.

V and J are TRBV7-9 and TRBJ2-1; D remains unclear. V lost 0 bases and J 4 bases, leaving 7 bases between the germline ends. The CDR3 has 14 amino acids. The germline V gene has CDR1 SEHNR and CDR2 FQNEAQ (reference sequence). The CDR3 is CASSLADRYNEQFF. The DNA of the CDR3 is TGTGCCAGCAGCTTAGCTGACCGTTACAATGAGCAGTTCTTC.

J is TRBJ2-4 and V is TRBV2; 7 nucleotides match TRBD2. Per germline, CDR1 SNHLY and CDR2 FYNNEI. The CDR3 covers 16 residues. Trimming at V came to 8 bases and at J to 4 bases, leaving 14 bases not matched to a gene. CDR3 amino acids: CASYRGGRGGKNIQYF. DNA for the CDR3: TGTGCCAGCTATCGCGGCGGGAGAGGAGGGAAAAACATTCAGTACTTC.

The rearrangement links TRBV13 to TRBJ2-7; 9 bases match TRBD1. CDR3 length equals 15 residues. Germline CDR1 and CDR2: PRHDT and FYEKMQ (reference sequence). Trimming removed 3 bases from V and 5 bases from J; junction bases left unmatched: 8. CDR3 coding DNA: TGTGCCAGCAGCTTCTCCGGGACAGGGCGCCACGAGCAGTACTTC. Protein sequence: CASSFSGTGRHEQYF.

V and J are TRBV5-6 and TRBJ2-3; 7 nucleotides agree with TRBD2. The V gene's germline CDR1 is SGHDT and CDR2 YYEEEE. With 4 bases clipped from V and 2 bases from J, the junction kept 10 bases outside the gene matches. CDR3 size: 16 residues. The CDR3 DNA reads as TGTGCCAGCAGCCGCGGGAGTGGGGATACCACAGATACGCAGTATTTT. Translated, it gives CASSRGSGDTTDTQYF.

The gene calls are TRBV5-6 and TRBJ2-5, with D possibly being TRBD2 (5 bases). The length of the CDR3 is 15 residues. V lost 3 bases and J lost 4, with 16 bases in between. The germline gives CDR1 SGHDT, CDR2 YYEEEE. CDR3 residues: CASSSSQDWRETQYF. As DNA, the CDR3 is TGTGCCAGCAGCTCATCCCAGGACTGGCGAGAGACCCAGTACTTC.

This clone has just one count. The rearrangement links TRBV19 to TRBJ2-7, with TRBD1 as a possible D gene (7 bases). The germline CDR1 and CDR2 sequences are LNHDA and SQIVND (reference sequence). CDR3 size: 14 residues. Trimming shortened V by 3 bases and J by 3 bases, and 12 bases separated the two germline ends. The CDR3 sequence: CASSIPGDSYEQYF. CDR3 coding DNA: TGTGCCAGTAGTATCCCGGGGGACAGCTACGAGCAGTACTTC.

The J gene is TRBJ2-1, the V gene TRBV2; D may be TRBD2 (6 bases). Germline values: CDR1 SNHLY, CDR2 FYNNEI. This CDR3 is 13 amino acids long. V was trimmed by 6 bases and J by 9 bases, leaving 15 bases between them. The CDR3 here is CASSGSRSGEQFF. The DNA for the CDR3 is TGTGCCAGCAGCGGGAGTAGAAGCGGTGAGCAGTTCTTC.

The chain couples TRBV4-1 to TRBJ2-1; D may correspond to TRBD1 or TRBD2 (5 bases each). The CDR3 is made up of 16 amino acids. V lost 4 bases and J lost 5, with 18 bases in between. The germline V gene has CDR1 MGHRA and CDR2 YSYEKL. CDR3 sequence: CASSLGPGRKHNEQFF. The CDR3 region has the DNA TGCGCCAGCAGCCTAGGACCGGGACGGAAACACAATGAGCAGTTCTTC.

In its sample, this clone was seen once. Other DNA variants within this sample encode the same CDR3. The V call is TRBV5-6, the J call TRBJ2-2; no reliable D call. The V end was cut by 0 bases, the J end by 5 bases, with 5 bases between. This CDR3 region has 13 residues. Germline V gene data show CDR1 as SGHDT and CDR2 as YYEEEE. CDR3 nucleotides: TGTGCCAGCAGCTTGGGCGATACCGGGGAGCTGTTTTTT. Residues: CASSLGDTGELFF.

The chain combines TRBV5-8 with TRBJ2-3; D call uncertain. The ends were cut back, 3 bases at V and 1 base at J, with 12 bases in the middle. This CDR3 spans 15 amino acids. CDR1 and CDR2 (germline): SGHTS, YDEGEE. CDR3 sequence: CASSWVYLGTDTQYF. The CDR3 nucleotides read TGTGCCAGCAGCTGGGTATACCTGGGCACAGATACGCAGTATTTT.

The CDR3 bases are TGCAGTGTAAGGGGTGCCACTGAAGCTTTCTTT. Translated: CSVRGATEAFF. The rearrangement links TRBV20-1 to TRBJ1-1; the D gene is possibly TRBD1 (5 bases). Trimming pared 7 bases from V and 4 bases from J, leaving 10 bases between. The CDR3 spans 11 residues. The germline CDR1 and CDR2 sequences are DFQATT and SNEGSKA (reference sequence).

The CDR3: CASRQGYEQYF. The CDR3 coding sequence is TGTGCCAGCAGGCAGGGATACGAGCAGTACTTC. V usage is TRBV27 and J usage is TRBJ2-7, with D maybe TRBD1 (5 bases). CDR1 MNHEY and CDR2 SMNVEV come from the germline V gene (reference sequence). The CDR3 has 11 residues. V lost 6 bases and J 4 bases, leaving 7 bases between the germline ends.

As for this clone: The sample contains more than one DNA sequence encoding this CDR3. This chain joins TRBV27 and TRBJ2-7, with 7 bases that match TRBD1. This CDR3 comprises 12 residues. V dropped 4 bases and J dropped 4; count of bases not matched to a gene: 1. Germline lookup yields CDR1 MNHEY and CDR2 SMNVEV (reference sequence). Written as DNA, the CDR3 is TGTGCCAGCAGTTCGACAGGGTACGAGCAGTACTTC. This sequence encodes CASSSTGYEQYF.

V and J are TRBV5-4 and TRBJ2-3, with D hard to call. Germline values: CDR1 SGHNT, CDR2 YYREEE (reference sequence). The CDR3 contains 17 residues. Trimming stripped 0 bases from V and 0 bases from J, with 14 bases between. The CDR3 loop reads CASSLAGSAPSTDTQYF. The DNA of the CDR3 is TGTGCCAGCAGCTTGGCCGGGTCTGCCCCTAGCACAGATACGCAGTATTTT.